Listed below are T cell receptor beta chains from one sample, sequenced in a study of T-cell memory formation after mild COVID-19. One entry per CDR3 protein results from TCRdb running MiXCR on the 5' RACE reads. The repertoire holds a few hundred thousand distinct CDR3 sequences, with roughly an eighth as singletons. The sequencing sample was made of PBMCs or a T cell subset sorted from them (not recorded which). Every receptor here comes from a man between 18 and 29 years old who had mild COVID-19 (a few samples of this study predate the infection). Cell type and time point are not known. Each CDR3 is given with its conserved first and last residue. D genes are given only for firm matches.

CASSQAIGQGVTEAFF TRBV3-1 TRBD1
CAWSVGGYEQYF TRBV30 -
CASSVTGTRGTDTQYF TRBV7-2 TRBD2
CSASTQYF TRBV20-1 -
CASSEALGRGAGELFF TRBV2 -
CASSISGEETQYF TRBV7-6 TRBD2
CASSLGFGDNSPLHF TRBV5-1 -
CASRQGAEAFF TRBV6-2/TRBV6-3 -
CSAPAGGTQETQYF TRBV20-1 TRBD2
CASSSGLAGITGELFF TRBV5-6 TRBD2
CSAQSSGGAGETQYF TRBV20-1 TRBD2
CASRYGTSASNTGELFF TRBV5-8 TRBD2
CASSHPGLNTEAFF TRBV4-1 -
CSARGLLTDEQFF TRBV20-1 -
CASSLFWDGRREYGYTF TRBV5-1 -
CASSLARLGSGEETQYF TRBV5-1 TRBD2
CASSFGQYTEAFF TRBV7-9 -
CASSLAAAFASGNTIYF TRBV5-1 -
CASSFAGGMDTQYF TRBV12-3/TRBV12-4 TRBD2
CASSPRDLEGETQYF TRBV7-9 -
CASSQENREASPLHF TRBV4-3 -
CASSLIARDQPQHF TRBV5-5 -
CASNRIGDSPLHF TRBV28 -
CAHSGGWADTQYF TRBV7-9 -
CASTSPPGETQYF TRBV7-6 -
CASSLQGHGYTF TRBV7-9 -
CASSARLAGGLQEQFF TRBV11-2 TRBD2
CASSSRLAGGLETQYF TRBV7-2 TRBD2